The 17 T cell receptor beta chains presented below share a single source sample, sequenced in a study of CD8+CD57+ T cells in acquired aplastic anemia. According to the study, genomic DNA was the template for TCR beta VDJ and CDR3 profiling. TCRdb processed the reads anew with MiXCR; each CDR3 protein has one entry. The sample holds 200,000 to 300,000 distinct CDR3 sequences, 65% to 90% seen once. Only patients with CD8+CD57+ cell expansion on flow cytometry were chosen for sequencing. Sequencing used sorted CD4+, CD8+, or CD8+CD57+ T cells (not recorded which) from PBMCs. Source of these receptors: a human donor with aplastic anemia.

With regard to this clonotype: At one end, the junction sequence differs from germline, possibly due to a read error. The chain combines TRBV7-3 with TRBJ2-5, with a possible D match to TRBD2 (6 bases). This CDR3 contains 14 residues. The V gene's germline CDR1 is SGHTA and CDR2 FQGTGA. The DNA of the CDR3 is TGTGCCAGCTCCAGGGAGGCCAGCCACGTGACACACTGCTTC. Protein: CASSREASHVTHCF.

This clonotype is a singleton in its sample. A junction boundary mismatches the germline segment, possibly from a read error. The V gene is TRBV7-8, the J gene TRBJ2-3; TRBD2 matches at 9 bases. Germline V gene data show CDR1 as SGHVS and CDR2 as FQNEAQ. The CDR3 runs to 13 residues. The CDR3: CASGEAGGDTTQF. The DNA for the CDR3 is TGTGCCAGCGGCGAAGCGGGAGGAGATACGACGCAGTTT.

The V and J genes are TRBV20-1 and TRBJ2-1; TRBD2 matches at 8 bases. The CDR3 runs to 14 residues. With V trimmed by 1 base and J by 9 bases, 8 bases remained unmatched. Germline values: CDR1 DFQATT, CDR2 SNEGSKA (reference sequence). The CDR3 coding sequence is TGCAGTGCTAGAGCGGGGGGGCCGTCCGCTGAGCAGTTCTTC. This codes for CSARAGGPSAEQFF.

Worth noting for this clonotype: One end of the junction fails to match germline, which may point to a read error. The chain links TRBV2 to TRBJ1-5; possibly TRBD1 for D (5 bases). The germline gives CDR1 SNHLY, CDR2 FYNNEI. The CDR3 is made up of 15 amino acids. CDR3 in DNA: TGTGCCAGCGGGGACGGGGTCACAAGAACTCAGCCTCAGCATTTT. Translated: CASGDGVTRTQPQHF.

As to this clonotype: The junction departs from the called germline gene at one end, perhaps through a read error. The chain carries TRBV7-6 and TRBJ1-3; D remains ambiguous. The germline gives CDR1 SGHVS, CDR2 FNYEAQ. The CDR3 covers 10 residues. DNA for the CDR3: TGTGCCAGTAGCTTAAGGACCATATATTTT. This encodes CASSLRTIYF.

The CDR3 coding sequence is TGTGCCAGCAGCTTATCTTCTACCCAGGGTGAGACCCAGTACTTC. This gives the protein CASSLSSTQGETQYF. The chain is built from TRBV5-8 and TRBJ2-5; D is perhaps TRBD1 (5 bases). This CDR3 is 15 amino acids long. Germline values: CDR1 SGHTS, CDR2 YDEGEE. Trimming shortened V by 2 bases and J by 5 bases, and 16 bases separated the two germline ends. The entire variable domain, with the rest obtained from reference TRBV5-8 and TRBJ2-5, is as follows: EAGVTQSPTHLIKTRGQQATLRCSPISGHTSVYWYQQALGLGLQFLLWYDEGEERNRGNFPPRFSGRQFPNYSSELNVNALELEDSALYLCASSLSSTQGETQYFGPGTRLLVL.

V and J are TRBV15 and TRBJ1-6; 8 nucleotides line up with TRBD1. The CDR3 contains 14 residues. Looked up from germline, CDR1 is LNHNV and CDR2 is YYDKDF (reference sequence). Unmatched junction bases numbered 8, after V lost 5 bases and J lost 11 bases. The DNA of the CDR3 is TGTGCCACCAGCTCAGACAGGGGCAATGCACCCCTCCACTTT. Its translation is CATSSDRGNAPLHF. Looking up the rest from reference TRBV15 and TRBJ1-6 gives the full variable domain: DAMVIQNPRYQVTQFGKPVTLSCSQTLNHNVMYWYQQKSSQAPKLLFHYYDKDFNNEADTPDNFQSRRPNTSFCFLDIRSPGLGDTAMYLCATSSDRGNAPLHFGNGTRLTVT.

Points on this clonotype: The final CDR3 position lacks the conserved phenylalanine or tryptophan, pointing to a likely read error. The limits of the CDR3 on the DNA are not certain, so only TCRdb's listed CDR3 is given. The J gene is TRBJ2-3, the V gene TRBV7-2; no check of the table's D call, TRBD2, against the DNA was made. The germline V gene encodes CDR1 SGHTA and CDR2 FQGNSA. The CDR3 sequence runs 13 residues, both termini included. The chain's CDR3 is CASGFGGTGGHLS.

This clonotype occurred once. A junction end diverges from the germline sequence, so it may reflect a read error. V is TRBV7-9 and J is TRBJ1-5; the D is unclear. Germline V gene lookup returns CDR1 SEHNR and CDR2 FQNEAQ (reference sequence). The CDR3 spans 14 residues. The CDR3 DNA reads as TGTGCCAGCAGTGAGCCATGTAGCGGGCGGAGCGATGAGTTT. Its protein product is CASSEPCSGRSDEF.

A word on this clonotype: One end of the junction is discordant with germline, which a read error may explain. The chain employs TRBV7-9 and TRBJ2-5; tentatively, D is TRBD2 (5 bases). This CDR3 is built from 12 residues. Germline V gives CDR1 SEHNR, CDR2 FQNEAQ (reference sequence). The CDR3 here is CASSLAPGELYF. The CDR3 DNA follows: TGTGCCAGCAGCTTAGCACCCGGGGAGCTGTACTTT.

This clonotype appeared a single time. The CDR3 region is CASSSERDEFLYAYTF. DNA for the CDR3: TGTGCCAGCAGCTCTGAGAGGGACGAGTTCTTATATGCGTACACCTTC. J is TRBJ1-2 and V is TRBV7-9, with a weak D call TRBD1 (5 bases). The V end lost 4 bases, the J end lost 11 bases, and 26 bases lay between the germline ends. CDR1 and CDR2 (germline): SEHNR, FQNEAQ (reference sequence). The CDR3 has 16 amino acids.

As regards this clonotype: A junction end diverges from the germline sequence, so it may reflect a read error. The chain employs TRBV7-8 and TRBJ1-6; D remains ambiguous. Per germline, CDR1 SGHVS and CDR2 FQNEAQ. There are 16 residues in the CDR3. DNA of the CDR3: TGTGCCAGCAGCGAAGCAGGAGAACCCTATACTTCACCCCTCCACTTT. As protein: CASSEAGEPYTSPLHF.

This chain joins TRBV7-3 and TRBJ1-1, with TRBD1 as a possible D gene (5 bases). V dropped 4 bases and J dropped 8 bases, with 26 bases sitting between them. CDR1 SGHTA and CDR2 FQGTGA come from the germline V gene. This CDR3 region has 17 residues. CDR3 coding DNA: TGTGCCAGCAGCTCCGCGGGGGGGAGCACAGATACGCAGGAAGCTTTCTTT. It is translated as CASSSAGGSTDTQEAFF.

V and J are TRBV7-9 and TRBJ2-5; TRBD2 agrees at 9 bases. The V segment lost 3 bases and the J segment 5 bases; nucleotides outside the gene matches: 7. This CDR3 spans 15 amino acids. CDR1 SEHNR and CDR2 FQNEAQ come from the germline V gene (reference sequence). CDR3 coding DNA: TGTGCCAGCAGCTTCGGGGCGGGGGGGGGGGAGACCCAGTACTTC. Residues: CASSFGAGGGETQYF. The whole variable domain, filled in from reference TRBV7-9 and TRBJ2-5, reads DTGVSQNPRHKITKRGQNVTFRCDPISEHNRLYWYRQTLGQGPEFLTYFQNEAQLEKSRLLSDRFSAERPKGSFSTLEIQRTEQGDSAMYLCASSFGAGGGETQYFGPGTRLLVL.

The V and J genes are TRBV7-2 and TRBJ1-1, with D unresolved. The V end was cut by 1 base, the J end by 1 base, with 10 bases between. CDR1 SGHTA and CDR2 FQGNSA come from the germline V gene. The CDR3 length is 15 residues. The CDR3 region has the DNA TGTGCCAGCAGCTTAGATGTAACACCGAACACTGAAGCTTTCTTT. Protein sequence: CASSLDVTPNTEAFF.

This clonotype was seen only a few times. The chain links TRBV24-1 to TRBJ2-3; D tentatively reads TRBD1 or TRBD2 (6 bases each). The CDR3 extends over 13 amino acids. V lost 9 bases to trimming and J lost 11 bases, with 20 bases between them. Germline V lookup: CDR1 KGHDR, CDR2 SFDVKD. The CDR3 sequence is CATLAGGTGEQYF. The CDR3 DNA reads TGTGCCACCTTGGCCGGGGGCACCGGTGAGCAGTATTTT.

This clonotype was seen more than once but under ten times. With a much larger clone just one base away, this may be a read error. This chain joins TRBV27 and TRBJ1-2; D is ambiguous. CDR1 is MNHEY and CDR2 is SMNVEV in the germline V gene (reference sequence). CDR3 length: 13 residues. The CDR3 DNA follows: TGTGCCAGCAGCAAGGGAGGGTACTATGGCTACGCCTTC. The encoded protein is CASSKGGYYGYAF.